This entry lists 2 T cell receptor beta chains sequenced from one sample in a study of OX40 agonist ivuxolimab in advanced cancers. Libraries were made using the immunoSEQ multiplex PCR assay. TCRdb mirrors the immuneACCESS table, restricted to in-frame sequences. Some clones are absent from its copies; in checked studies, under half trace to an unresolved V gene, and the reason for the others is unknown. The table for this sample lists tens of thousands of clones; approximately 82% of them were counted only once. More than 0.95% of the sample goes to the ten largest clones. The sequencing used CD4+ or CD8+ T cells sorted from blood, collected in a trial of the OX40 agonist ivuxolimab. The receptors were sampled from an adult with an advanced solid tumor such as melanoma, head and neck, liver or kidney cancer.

In DNA, the CDR3 is TGCGCCAGCAGCTATGACATCACCGGGGAGCTGTTTTTT. Amino acids: CASSYDITGELFF. The V gene is TRBV5-1, the J gene TRBJ2-2, with D hard to call. Per germline, CDR1 SGHRS and CDR2 YFSETQ. Between the trimmed V and J ends, which lost 3 bases and 4 bases, there was a span of 7 bases. The length of the CDR3 is 13 residues.

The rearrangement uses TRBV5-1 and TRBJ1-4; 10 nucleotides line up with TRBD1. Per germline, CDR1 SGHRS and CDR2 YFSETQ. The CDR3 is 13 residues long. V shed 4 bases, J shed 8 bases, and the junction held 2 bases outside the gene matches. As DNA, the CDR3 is TGCGCCAGCAGCGTGGGACAGGGGGAAAAACTGTTTTTT. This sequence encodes CASSVGQGEKLFF.